This entry describes one T cell receptor (beta chain). PCR involved 60 Vbeta and 13 Jbeta primers. Sequenced by immunoSEQ multiplex PCR; TCRdb stores in-frame clones only, minus some. The table lists 120,000 or so clones, around 72% of them singletons, with 3% to 4% in the top ten. When sampled, the donors appeared nominally healthy, though they likely had unrecorded immune exposures. This CDR3 has 15 residues. Per germline, CDR1 SGDLS and CDR2 YYNGEE. Germline trimming cut 0 bases from V and 2 bases from J; bases unmatched to any gene: 3. This entry is derived from a study of cytomegalovirus exposure and HLA in healthy donors.

Input material: PBMCs. The rearrangement uses TRBV9 and TRBJ2-3, with 7 bases identical to TRBD1. The clonotype comes from a man in his thirties or forties in good health and CMV-seronegative. CDR3 nucleotides: TGTGCCAGCAGCGTAGCGGGACAGACCACAGATACGCAGTATTTT. Amino acids: CASSVAGQTTDTQYF.